This record covers a single TCR gamma chain. Its antigen is still unknown. The data belong to a study of intestinal T cells in coeliac disease. Findings and limits, study-wide: Repeated CDR3 amino acid sequences could not be told from PCR duplicates.

For each case, the template was genomic DNA from ten roughly 4.7-µm formalin-fixed paraffin-embedded scrolls. Losses at the gene ends were 12 bases for V and 4 bases for J; bases not matched to a gene: 24. Germline V gives CDR1 EGSNGY, CDR2 YDSYNSKV. CDR3 size: 16 residues. The TRG library came from about 0.2 ug of biopsy DNA amplified with LymphoTrack primers. TCRdb reanalysed the multiplex PCR reads via CATT. The data show approximately 300 gamma-chain clones, with 53% seen just once and approximately 66% held by the top ten. Sequencing was performed on a duodenal biopsy. The sequence derives from a human donor who served as a control with a normal duodenal biopsy, not a healthy volunteer. This chain links TRGV2 with TRGJ1 or TRGJ2. CDR3 nucleotide sequence: TGTGCCCACCTGGGACGGGCGGATAAAACCTATTATAAGAAACTCTTT. It codes for CAHLGRADKTYYKKLF.